A single sample is the source of the 13 T cell receptor beta chains below, sequenced in a study of beta chain features in type 1 diabetes. Of the isolated RNA, all was reverse transcribed, and so the sequenced material was expressed TCRB transcripts. Method: immunoSEQ multiplex PCR; TCRdb's copy keeps in-frame clones and lacks some. The table includes around 430,000 clones, around 30% detected once. The sequencing sample was made of naive CD4+ T cells from blood. The receptors here all came from a man aged 18 to 35 in good health.

This rearrangement joins TRBV5-1 to TRBJ2-3, with D maybe TRBD2 (6 bases). Germline V gene data show CDR1 as SGHRS and CDR2 as YFSETQ. The CDR3 is 16 residues long. Deletions cut 2 bases from V and 4 bases from J, with 17 bases between. CDR3 sequence (DNA): TGCGCCAGCAGCTTAGCCGGACTAAACCTCGCAGATACGCAGTATTTT. Its protein product is CASSLAGLNLADTQYF.

Only a few counts were recorded for this clone. The gene calls are TRBV9 and TRBJ2-7; the D gene is possibly TRBD2 (6 bases). Germline V gene lookup returns CDR1 SGDLS and CDR2 YYNGEE. Trimming took off 0 bases at V and 2 bases at J, with 9 bases between the two ends. CDR3 length equals 14 residues. The CDR3 DNA sequence: TGTGCCAGCAGCGTAGAGACGGGAGCCTACGAGCAGTACTTC. Translated: CASSVETGAYEQYF.

Written as DNA, the CDR3 is TGTGCCAGCAGTGGCGGACTAAACACCGGGGAGCTGTTTTTT. Translation gives CASSGGLNTGELFF. The J gene is TRBJ2-2, the V gene TRBV25-1, with D possibly being TRBD2 (6 bases). The CDR3 is 14 amino acids. The V end was cut by 4 bases, the J end by 2 bases, with 8 bases between. The germline V gene has CDR1 MGHDK and CDR2 SYGVNS. The whole variable domain, filled in from reference TRBV25-1 and TRBJ2-2, reads EADIYQTPRYLVIGTGKKITLECSQTMGHDKMYWYQQDPGMELHLIHYSYGVNSTEKGDLSSESTVSRIRTEHFPLTLESARPSHTSQYLCASSGGLNTGELFFGEGSRLTVL.

This clone was picked up a small number of times. The chain is built from TRBV7-9 and TRBJ2-3; D may be TRBD2 (5 bases). Germline V gives CDR1 SEHNR, CDR2 FQNEAQ (reference sequence). This CDR3 region has 14 residues. Trimming left V 6 bases short and J 1 base short, with 11 bases between. The DNA for the CDR3 is TGTGCCAGCAGGTTTTCCGGGGGCACAGATACGCAGTATTTT. This codes for CASRFSGGTDTQYF.

The gene calls are TRBV7-9 and TRBJ2-4; D possibly corresponds to TRBD2 (5 bases). V lost 7 bases and J 8 bases, leaving 15 bases between the germline ends. Germline-derived CDR1 and CDR2 are SEHNR and FQNEAQ (reference sequence). This CDR3 region has 13 residues. The CDR3 DNA follows: TGTGCCAGCACCCGCCCGGGGAACGACATTCAGTACTTC. It encodes CASTRPGNDIQYF.

The J gene is TRBJ2-7, the V gene TRBV7-2; D perhaps matches TRBD2 (6 bases). This CDR3 is built from 17 residues. The V end was cut by 3 bases, the J end by 1 base, with 19 bases between. Per germline, CDR1 SGHTA and CDR2 FQGNSA. For the CDR3, the DNA is TGTGCCAGCAGCTTTATGGCTCAGGGAGCGGGTTCCTACGAGCAGTACTTC. Amino acids: CASSFMAQGAGSYEQYF. The full variable domain, its missing parts supplied by reference TRBV7-2 and TRBJ2-7, is GAGVSQSPSNKVTEKGKDVELRCDPISGHTALYWYRQSLGQGLEFLIYFQGNSAPDKSGLPSDRFSAERTGGSVSTLTIQRTQQEDSAVYLCASSFMAQGAGSYEQYFGPGTRLTVT.

CDR3 sequence: CASSPLWGTEAFF. CDR3 nucleotide sequence: TGTGCCAGCTCACCTTTGTGGGGGACTGAAGCTTTCTTT. The chain combines TRBV18 with TRBJ1-1; maybe TRBD1 (5 bases). CDR3 length: 13 residues. Trimming removed 3 bases at V and 5 bases at J, with 10 bases between. Germline V gene sequence: CDR1 KGHSH, CDR2 LQKENI.

The chain combines TRBV30 with TRBJ2-1; D is possibly TRBD1 (6 bases). Germline CDR1 and CDR2: GTSNPN and SVGIG (reference sequence). Trimming pared 0 bases from V and 5 bases from J, leaving 17 bases between. This CDR3 is 16 amino acids long. CDR3 in DNA: TGTGCCTGGAGTGTATTTTGGCAGGGGATGGACAATGAGCAGTTCTTC. This gives the protein CAWSVFWQGMDNEQFF.

The V call is TRBV19, the J call TRBJ2-3; 11 positions match TRBD2. CDR1 is LNHDA and CDR2 is SQIVND in the germline V gene (reference sequence). The CDR3 runs 15 residues. The J segment lost 3 bases and the V segment lost 4 bases, leaving 3 bases of the junction unmatched. The CDR3: CASSSPSGGTDTQYF. CDR3 bases: TGTGCCAGTAGTAGCCCTAGCGGGGGGACAGATACGCAGTATTTT.

In DNA, the CDR3 is TGTGCCAGCAGTGAGCAGGCTAGCGGAGCCTACAATGAGCAGTTCTTC. Protein sequence: CASSEQASGAYNEQFF. The V and J genes are TRBV6-1 and TRBJ2-1; 7 positions match TRBD2. Germline lookup yields CDR1 MNHNS and CDR2 SASEGT. J lost 2 bases, V lost 3 bases, and 7 bases had no gene match. There are 16 residues in the CDR3.

The rearrangement links TRBV30 to TRBJ2-7; 10 bases match TRBD1. Germline V CDR1 and CDR2: GTSNPN, SVGIG (reference sequence). The CDR3 sequence is 14 residues long. With 4 bases clipped from V and 4 bases from J, the junction kept 7 bases outside the gene matches. As DNA, the CDR3 is TGTGCCTGGAACCGGGACAGGGGACAATACGAGCAGTACTTC. It yields the protein CAWNRDRGQYEQYF. The full variable domain, with the rest looked up from reference TRBV30 and TRBJ2-7, is SQTIHQWPATLVQPVGSPLSLECTVEGTSNPNLYWYRQAAGRGLQLLFYSVGIGQISSEVPQNLSASRPQDRQFILSSKKLLLSDSGFYLCAWNRDRGQYEQYFGPGTRLTVT.

The chain couples TRBV29-1 to TRBJ1-1, with D tentatively TRBD1 (6 bases). V was shortened by 6 bases and J by 6 bases, with 17 bases between the two germline ends. This CDR3 contains 13 residues. Looked up from germline, CDR1 is SQVTM and CDR2 is ANQGSEA. The CDR3: CSVGRQESPEAFF. The CDR3 region has the DNA TGCAGCGTCGGGAGACAGGAATCCCCTGAAGCTTTCTTT.

The rearrangement links TRBV10-3 to TRBJ1-5; 11 bases map to TRBD1. J lost 3 bases, V lost 6 bases, and 4 bases had no gene match. CDR3 length: 15 amino acids. The germline CDR1 and CDR2 sequences are ENHRY and SYGVKD. The CDR3 DNA is TGTGCCATCAGGTCGGGACAGGGGGACAATCAGCCCCAGCATTTT. Protein product: CAIRSGQGDNQPQHF.